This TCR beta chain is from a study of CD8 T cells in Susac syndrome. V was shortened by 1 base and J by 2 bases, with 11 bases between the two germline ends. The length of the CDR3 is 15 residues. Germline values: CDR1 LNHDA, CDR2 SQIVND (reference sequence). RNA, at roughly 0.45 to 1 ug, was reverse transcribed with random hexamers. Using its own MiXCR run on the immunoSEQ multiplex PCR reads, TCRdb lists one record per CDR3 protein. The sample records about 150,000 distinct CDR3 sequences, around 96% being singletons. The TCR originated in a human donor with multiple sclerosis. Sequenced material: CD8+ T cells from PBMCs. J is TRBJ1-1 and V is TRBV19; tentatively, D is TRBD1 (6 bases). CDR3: CASSIGGGGNTEAFF. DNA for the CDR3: TGTGCCAGTAGTATAGGAGGAGGGGGAAACACTGAAGCTTTCTTT.